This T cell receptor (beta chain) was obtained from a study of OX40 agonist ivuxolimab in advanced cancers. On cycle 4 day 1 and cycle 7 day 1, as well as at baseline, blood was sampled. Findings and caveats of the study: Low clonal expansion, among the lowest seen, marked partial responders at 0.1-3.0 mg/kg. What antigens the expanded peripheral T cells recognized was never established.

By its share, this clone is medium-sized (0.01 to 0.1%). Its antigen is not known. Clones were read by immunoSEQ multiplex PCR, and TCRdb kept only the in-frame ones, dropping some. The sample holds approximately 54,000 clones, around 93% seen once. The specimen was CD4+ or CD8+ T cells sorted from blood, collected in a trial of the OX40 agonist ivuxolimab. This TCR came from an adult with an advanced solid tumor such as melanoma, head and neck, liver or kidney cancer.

The CDR3 DNA sequence: TGTGCCAGCAGTTCCACGACGACAGGTCTACAGGGCTATGGCTACACCTTC. Amino acids: CASSSTTTGLQGYGYTF. The chain employs TRBV28 and TRBJ1-2; possible D gene TRBD1, 6 bases. V shed 4 bases and J shed 4 bases, with 22 bases lying between them. CDR3 length equals 17 residues. CDR1 and CDR2 (germline): MDHEN, SYDVKM.